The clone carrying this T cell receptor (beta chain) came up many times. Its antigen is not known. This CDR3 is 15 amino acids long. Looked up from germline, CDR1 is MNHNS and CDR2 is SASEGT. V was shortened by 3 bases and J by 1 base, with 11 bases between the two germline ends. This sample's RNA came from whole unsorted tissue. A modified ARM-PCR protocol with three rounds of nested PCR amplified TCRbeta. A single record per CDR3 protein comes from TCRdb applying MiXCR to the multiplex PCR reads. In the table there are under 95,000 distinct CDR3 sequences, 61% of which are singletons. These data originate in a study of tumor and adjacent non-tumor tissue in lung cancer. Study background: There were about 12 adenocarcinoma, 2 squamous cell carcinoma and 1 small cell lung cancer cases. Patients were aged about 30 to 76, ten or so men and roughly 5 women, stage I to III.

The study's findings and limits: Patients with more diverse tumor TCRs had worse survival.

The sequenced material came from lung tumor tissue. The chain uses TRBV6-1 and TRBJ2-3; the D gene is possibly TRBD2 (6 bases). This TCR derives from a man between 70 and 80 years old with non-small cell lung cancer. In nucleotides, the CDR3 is TGTGCCAGCAGTGATTGGGCTAGCGGCACAGATACGCAGTATTTT. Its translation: CASSDWASGTDTQYF.